Listed here are 17 T cell receptor beta chains from one sample, sequenced in a study of CD8+ T cells in alopecia areata. Treatment indicated: oral pan-JAK inhibitor, 5-10 mg twice daily. Isolated RNA was reverse transcribed into cDNA used as the sequencing template. The data were produced by immunoSEQ multiplex PCR, yet TCRdb's version contains in-frame clones alone and is incomplete. The sample lists about 160,000 clones; approximately 65% were seen once. Sequences were derived from CD4+ T cells sorted from blood, sampled at week 4, from a patient treated with tofacitinib. These TCRs come from a human donor with alopecia areata.

The genes are TRBV7-8 and TRBJ2-5; the match to TRBD2 covers 8 bases. CDR1 SGHVS and CDR2 FQNEAQ come from the germline V gene. Unmatched junction bases numbered 10, after V lost 2 bases and J lost 5 bases. CDR3 length equals 16 residues. CDR3 sequence: CASSLRGGGPRETQYF. CDR3 nucleotides: TGTGCCAGCAGCTTACGAGGCGGGGGGCCCCGGGAGACCCAGTACTTC.

The CDR3 DNA is TGCGCCAGCAGCCAAGATTCCCTCACGGACGAGCAGTACTTC. This translates into CASSQDSLTDEQYF. This chain uses TRBV4-3 with TRBJ2-7; D is ambiguous. CDR1 is LGHNA and CDR2 is YSLEER in the germline V gene. The CDR3 is 14 amino acids. V lost 0 bases, J lost 5 bases, and 11 bases lay in between.

The J gene is TRBJ2-4, the V gene TRBV5-6, with TRBD1 identical over 7 bases. Germline CDR1 and CDR2: SGHDT and YYEEEE. The CDR3 is made up of 14 amino acids. V dropped 4 bases and J dropped 6; count of bases not matched to a gene: 7. The CDR3 is CASSITGAANIQYF. The CDR3 DNA reads TGTGCCAGCAGCATCACAGGGGCGGCAAACATTCAGTACTTC.

The rearrangement uses TRBV28 and TRBJ2-7; D not resolved. This CDR3 comprises 12 residues. Germline CDR1 is MDHEN and CDR2 is SYDVKM. Trimming pared 5 bases from V and 4 bases from J, leaving 9 bases between. CDR3 nucleotides: TGTGCCAGCAGTCGGGCCCTTTACGAGCAGTACTTC. Its protein is CASSRALYEQYF.

The chain is built from TRBV29-1 and TRBJ1-6; the match to TRBD1 covers 9 bases. The trim removed 5 bases at V and 6 bases at J, leaving 2 bases unmatched. Germline V gene lookup returns CDR1 SQVTM and CDR2 ANQGSEA. The CDR3 extends over 13 amino acids. The DNA for the CDR3 is TGCAGCGTTATGGACAGGGGTAATTCACCCCTCCACTTT. Encoded protein: CSVMDRGNSPLHF.

About this clone: In the same sample, other DNA sequences code for this CDR3. DNA for the CDR3: TGCAGCGTCCAGGGACAGGGGAATCAGCCCCAGCATTTT. It is translated as CSVQGQGNQPQHF. The chain recombines TRBV29-1 with TRBJ1-5, with TRBD1 matching over 10 bases. CDR3 length: 13 amino acids. Looked up from germline, CDR1 is SQVTM and CDR2 is ANQGSEA. J lost 4 bases, V lost 6 bases, and 3 bases had no gene match.

The genes are TRBV27 and TRBJ1-6; D not certain. Trimming left V 8 bases short and J 5 bases short, with 16 bases between. The CDR3 has 15 amino acids. The V gene's germline CDR1 is MNHEY and CDR2 SMNVEV (reference sequence). This CDR3 is CASRPVWRDNSPLHF. As DNA, the CDR3 is TGTGCCAGCCGACCCGTCTGGCGGGATAATTCACCCCTCCACTTT.

The chain recombines TRBV30 with TRBJ2-7; unclear D gene. CDR1 is GTSNPN and CDR2 is SVGIG in the germline V gene (reference sequence). Between the trimmed V and J ends, which lost 2 bases and 12 bases, there was a span of 11 bases. The CDR3 is made up of 10 amino acids. CDR3 sequence: CAWSSATLYF. In nucleotides, the CDR3 is TGTGCCTGGAGTTCCGCCACCCTGTACTTC.

The gene calls are TRBV7-2 and TRBJ2-2; 12 bases fit TRBD1. V was pared by 4 bases and J by 3 bases, with 0 bases of the junction left unmatched. Germline-derived CDR1 and CDR2 are SGHTA and FQGNSA. This CDR3 has 15 amino acids. CDR3 sequence reads: CASSWDRGHTGELFF. Written as DNA, the CDR3 is TGTGCCAGCAGCTGGGACAGGGGGCACACCGGGGAGCTGTTTTTT.

This clone was recorded a few times. J is TRBJ2-6 and V is TRBV2; D perhaps matches TRBD2 (6 bases). The CDR3 length is 17 residues. Germline V gene sequence: CDR1 SNHLY, CDR2 FYNNEI. Trimming pared 5 bases from V and 0 bases from J, leaving 14 bases between. In DNA form, the CDR3 reads TGTGCCAGCAGTCCCGGGACTCCGGGCTCTGGGGCCAACGTCCTGACTTTC. The encoded protein is CASSPGTPGSGANVLTF.

The DNA of the CDR3 is TGTGCCAGCAGTGAAGATATGGCCACCTATGGCTACACCTTC. Its protein is CASSEDMATYGYTF. The chain recombines TRBV2 with TRBJ1-2; D gene ambiguous. CDR1 and CDR2 from the germline V gene are SNHLY and FYNNEI. The CDR3 totals 14 residues. The V gene lost 1 base and the J gene lost 4 bases, with 10 bases spanning the gap.

The chain joins TRBV4-2 to TRBJ2-3, with a weak D call TRBD1 (6 bases). Trimming pared 4 bases from V and 4 bases from J, leaving 15 bases between. The CDR3 covers 15 residues. The germline V gene has CDR1 LGHNA and CDR2 YNFKEQ. The CDR3 loop is CASSLTGNQADTQYF. CDR3 DNA: TGTGCCAGCAGCCTAACAGGGAACCAGGCAGATACGCAGTATTTT.

The chain is built from TRBV6-5 and TRBJ1-2; D gene uncertain. V was cut by 0 bases and J by 4 bases, with 9 bases left in between. CDR1 MNHEY and CDR2 SVGAGI come from the germline V gene. There are 14 residues in the CDR3. The CDR3 sequence: CASSYSSGSYGYTF. CDR3 sequence (DNA): TGTGCCAGCAGTTACTCGTCGGGGTCCTATGGCTACACCTTC.

This chain links TRBV4-1 with TRBJ1-2; maybe TRBD1 (5 bases). V shed 2 bases and J shed 0 bases, with 10 bases lying between them. The CDR3 spans 15 residues. Per the germline V gene, CDR1 is MGHRA and CDR2 is YSYEKL. CDR3 sequence (DNA): TGCGCCAGCAGCCAACGCAGGGTAACTAACTATGGCTACACCTTC. Translation: CASSQRRVTNYGYTF.

Of note for this clone: Other DNA sequences in the same sample also yield this CDR3. The chain is built from TRBV20-1 and TRBJ2-5; D not resolved. The length of the CDR3 is 11 residues. Germline V gene sequence: CDR1 DFQATT, CDR2 SNEGSKA (reference sequence). V was pared by 3 bases and J by 1 base, with 3 bases between. CDR3 in amino acids: CSARGQETQYF. The CDR3 DNA sequence: TGCAGTGCTAGGGGCCAAGAGACCCAGTACTTC.

The V and J genes are TRBV29-1 and TRBJ1-5; 8 positions agree with TRBD1. Unmatched junction bases numbered 7, after V lost 7 bases and J lost 2 bases. The germline gives CDR1 SQVTM, CDR2 ANQGSEA. There are 14 residues in the CDR3. CDR3 sequence: CSDVDRARNQPQHF. CDR3 in DNA: TGCAGCGACGTGGACAGGGCGCGCAATCAGCCCCAGCATTTT. Full variable domain (outside the CDR3, taken from reference TRBV29-1 and TRBJ1-5): SAVISQKPSRDICQRGTSLTIQCQVDSQVTMMFWYRQQPGQSLTLIATANQGSEATYESGFVIDKFPISRPNLTFSTLTVSNMSPEDSSIYLCSDVDRARNQPQHFGDGTRLSIL.

This clone was seen a handful of times. The V call is TRBV19, the J call TRBJ2-3; D may be TRBD2 (6 bases). Germline V gene data show CDR1 as LNHDA and CDR2 as SQIVND (reference sequence). The germline V and J ends were trimmed by 5 bases and 8 bases, with 20 bases remaining between them. The CDR3 runs to 15 residues. The CDR3 loop is CASSGLTGVRGTQYF. The CDR3 DNA follows: TGTGCCAGTAGTGGCCTCACGGGGGTAAGGGGTACGCAGTATTTT.